The T cell receptor (beta chain) described here comes from a study of shared clonotypes between healthy human individuals. Notes on the study in general: The generation probabilities recorded for non-shared clonotypes fell below those of clonotypes shared by all four donors. Rarefaction showed sorted-subset sequencing was incomplete despite large depth.

Repertoires were generated with immunoSEQ multiplex PCR, while TCRdb's copy carries only in-frame clones and drops some. The sample holds 600,000 to 800,000 clones; around 70% are singletons and the top ten take approximately 1.7%. The ends lost 1 base at V and 2 bases at J; junction bases unmatched: 3. Germline CDR1 MGHRA, CDR2 YSYEKL. The CDR3 totals 15 residues. The table lists this clone with a count of one. Its antigen is as yet unknown. Different DNA sequences within this sample yield the same CDR3. The sequence came from a young woman in good health. The sample consisted of memory CD4+ T cells sorted from blood. Subset meaning: CD45RA-negative fraction. The V call is TRBV4-1, the J call TRBJ2-7; 9 nucleotides align to TRBD1. CDR3 DNA: TGCGCCAGCAGCCAAGGACAGGGGGTTACCTACGAGCAGTACTTC. Translating it yields CASSQGQGVTYEQYF.